The 2 T cell receptor beta chains in this list originate from one sample, sequenced in a study of blood T cells in healthy people across ages. Alongside a J-beta primer mix, a sample-barcoded 5' primer served in a second PCR lasting about 7 to 11 cycles. MiXCR was run by TCRdb on the 5' RACE reads, yielding one entry per CDR3 protein. The sample holds about 1.7 million distinct CDR3 sequences; 28% are singletons and the top ten take about 8%. Sequencing was carried out using blood. These receptors were collected from a woman aged 30 to 39 in good health.

This clonotype was observed at least ten times. CDR3 sequence: CASSSFVGDYNEQFF. The CDR3 DNA sequence: TGTGCCAGCAGTTCCTTTGTGGGGGACTACAATGAGCAGTTCTTC. The J gene is TRBJ2-1, the V gene TRBV12-3 or TRBV12-4; D possibly uses TRBD1 or TRBD2 (5 bases each). V lost 4 bases to trimming and J lost 3 bases, with 13 bases between them. The CDR3 is made up of 15 amino acids.

This clonotype was detected ten times or more. The chain uses TRBV5-1 and TRBJ2-7; D not certain. The CDR3 spans 14 residues. Germline V gene lookup returns CDR1 SGHRS and CDR2 YFSETQ. With 4 bases removed from V and 2 bases from J, the gap between germline ends came to 13 bases. The CDR3 DNA sequence: TGCGCCAGCAGCCGGCCTCTACCTACCTACGAGCAGTACTTC. Amino acid sequence: CASSRPLPTYEQYF.